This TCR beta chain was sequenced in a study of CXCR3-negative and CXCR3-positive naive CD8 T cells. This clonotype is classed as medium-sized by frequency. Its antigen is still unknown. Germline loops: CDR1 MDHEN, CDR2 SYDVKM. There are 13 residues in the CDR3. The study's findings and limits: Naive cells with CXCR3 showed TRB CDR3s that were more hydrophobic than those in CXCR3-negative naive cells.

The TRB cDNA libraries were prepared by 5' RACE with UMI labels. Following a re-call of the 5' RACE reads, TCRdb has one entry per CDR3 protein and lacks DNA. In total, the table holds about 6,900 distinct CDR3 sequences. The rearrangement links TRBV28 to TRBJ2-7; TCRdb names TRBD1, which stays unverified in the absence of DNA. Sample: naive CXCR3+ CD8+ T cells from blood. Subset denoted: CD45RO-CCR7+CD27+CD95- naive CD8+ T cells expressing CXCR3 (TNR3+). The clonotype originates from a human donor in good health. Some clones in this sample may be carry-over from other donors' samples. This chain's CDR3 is CASKRSPGYEQYF.